Each of the 31 T cell receptor beta chains below was sequenced from the same sample in a study of blood T cell repertoires in COVID-19. Profiled with immunoSEQ multiplex PCR; TCRdb holds only in-frame clones, not every one. The repertoire includes tens of thousands of clones, over 75% of them detected once, and around an eighth sits in the top ten. Sequencing was done on a sample of peripheral blood. The receptors stem from a human donor in a cohort sampled during active COVID-19.

This sequence joins TRBV27 and TRBJ1-6; TRBD1 matches at 7 bases. The CDR3 is made up of 16 amino acids. The V and J ends lost 3 bases and 6 bases, in that order; junction bases with no gene match: 8. In germline, CDR1 is MNHEY, CDR2 SMNVEV (reference sequence). The CDR3, as DNA: TGTGCCAGCAGTTTTCGGTCAGGGGGACTTAATTCACCCCTCCACTTT. Protein: CASSFRSGGLNSPLHF.

The chain uses TRBV24-1 and TRBJ1-2, with TRBD1 matching 8 bases. Germline V lookup: CDR1 KGHDR, CDR2 SFDVKD. V trimming: 10 bases; J trimming: 8 bases; junction bases outside the gene matches: 8. The CDR3 is made up of 12 amino acids. This CDR3 reads CATSTGDRGYTF. The CDR3 DNA follows: TGTGCCACATCGACAGGGGACCGCGGCTACACCTTC.

The chain uses TRBV5-8 and TRBJ1-3; D is unresolved. This CDR3 has 14 amino acids. The germline V gene encodes CDR1 SGHTS and CDR2 YDEGEE. Trimming took 1 base from V and 0 from J, leaving 5 bases between them. The CDR3 DNA is TGTGCCAGCAGCTTGCTGAGCTCTGGAAACACCATATATTTT. Protein product: CASSLLSSGNTIYF.

There are a few counts of this clone. The chain has TRBV10-2 and TRBJ2-5; a possible D gene is TRBD2 (6 bases). Germline V lookup: CDR1 WSHSY, CDR2 SAAADI. The length of the CDR3 is 13 residues. The V end was cut by 5 bases, the J end by 5 bases, with 12 bases between. Here the CDR3 DNA reads TGCGCCAGCAGTAAGACTAGTCCGGAGACCCAGTACTTC. This translates into CASSKTSPETQYF.

The gene calls are TRBV19 and TRBJ1-5; 11 nucleotides align to TRBD1. Germline CDR1 is LNHDA and CDR2 is SQIVND (reference sequence). V shed 6 bases, J shed 7 bases, and the junction held 8 bases outside the gene matches. The CDR3 runs to 15 residues. The CDR3 DNA is TGTGCCAGTAGGACGGGACAGGGGGAGGGACAGCCCCAGCATTTT. Translating gives CASRTGQGEGQPQHF.

The V gene is TRBV2, the J gene TRBJ2-7, with a possible D match to TRBD1 (6 bases). Trimming removed 10 bases at V and 4 bases at J, with 14 bases between. The CDR3 runs to 12 residues. The germline V gene encodes CDR1 SNHLY and CDR2 FYNNEI. CDR3 region: CATRGRGYEQYF. As DNA, the CDR3 is TGTGCCACCCGTGGCAGGGGTTACGAGCAGTACTTC.

The V gene is TRBV5-1, the J gene TRBJ2-3; D gene uncertain. CDR3 size: 14 residues. Germline V gene data show CDR1 as SGHRS and CDR2 as YFSETQ. The V end lost 2 bases, the J end lost 4 bases, and 11 bases lay between the germline ends. The CDR3 bases are TGCGCCAGCAGCTTTATGACCCAGGCAGATACGCAGTATTTT. Its translation: CASSFMTQADTQYF. Variable domain in full (rest from reference TRBV5-1 and TRBJ2-3): KAGVTQTPRYLIKTRGQQVTLSCSPISGHRSVSWYQQTPGQGLQFLFEYFSETQRNKGNFPGRFSGRQFSNSRSEMNVSTLELGDSALYLCASSFMTQADTQYFGPGTRLTVL.

The chain combines TRBV18 with TRBJ2-7; 11 bases are a match to TRBD1. Per the germline V gene, CDR1 is KGHSH and CDR2 is LQKENI. CDR3 size: 16 residues. J gave up 5 bases and V 3 bases, and 9 bases lay outside the gene matches. The CDR3 nucleotides read TGTGCCAGCTCACCCCCCCTAGGACAGGGGGCAGACGAGCAGTACTTC. Translated, it gives CASSPPLGQGADEQYF.

This sequence joins TRBV7-3 and TRBJ1-5; D possibly corresponds to TRBD1 (6 bases). The ends were cut back, 10 bases at V and 3 bases at J, with 16 bases in the middle. Looked up from germline, CDR1 is SGHTA and CDR2 is FQGTGA. The CDR3 runs to 14 residues. CDR3 sequence reads: CANRQGTFNQPQHF. For the CDR3, the DNA is TGTGCCAACCGGCAGGGGACATTCAATCAGCCCCAGCATTTT.

V is TRBV6-6 and J is TRBJ2-7, with 7 bases that match TRBD2. Germline CDR1 MNHNY, CDR2 SVGAGI (reference sequence). Trimming removed 6 bases from V and 0 bases from J; junction bases left unmatched: 8. This CDR3 comprises 15 residues. As DNA, the CDR3 is TGTGCCAGCAGGGGAGGGGCCACCTTCTCCTACGAGCAGTACTTC. Its protein product is CASRGGATFSYEQYF.

The chain carries TRBV28 and TRBJ1-2, with D hard to call. CDR1 is MDHEN, CDR2 SYDVKM, per germline. The CDR3 is 15 residues long. The germline V and J ends were trimmed by 5 bases and 4 bases, with 17 bases remaining between them. The CDR3 region is CASSPPPLARYGYTF. CDR3 nucleotides: TGTGCCAGCAGTCCCCCCCCTTTGGCCCGCTATGGCTACACCTTC.

CDR3 in DNA: TGTGCCAGCAGTTTACAGGGACAGGGTGATGAGCAGTTCTTC. This gives the protein CASSLQGQGDEQFF. This sequence joins TRBV28 and TRBJ2-1; TRBD1 matches 9 bases. V lost 2 bases, J lost 8 bases, and 4 bases stayed unmatched. Looked up from germline, CDR1 is MDHEN and CDR2 is SYDVKM. CDR3 length equals 14 residues. Filled out from reference TRBV28 and TRBJ2-1, the complete variable domain reads DVKVTQSSRYLVKRTGEKVFLECVQDMDHENMFWYRQDPGLGLRLIYFSYDVKMKEKGDIPEGYSVSREKKERFSLILESASTNQTSMYLCASSLQGQGDEQFFGPGTRLTVL.

Concerning this clone: In the same sample, other DNA sequences code for this CDR3. The V call is TRBV7-9, the J call TRBJ1-1; D is undetermined. The V gene's germline CDR1 is SEHNR and CDR2 FQNEAQ (reference sequence). V shed 1 base and J shed 0 bases, with 6 bases lying between them. This CDR3 contains 14 residues. This CDR3 is CASSLGGLNTEAFF. The CDR3, as DNA: TGTGCCAGCAGCTTAGGAGGTTTGAACACTGAAGCTTTCTTT.

This sequence joins TRBV5-5 and TRBJ1-1; D gene uncertain. From germline, CDR1 is SGHKS and CDR2 YYEKEE (reference sequence). The germline V and J ends were trimmed by 8 bases and 5 bases, with 19 bases remaining between them. The CDR3 runs to 14 residues. The CDR3 is CASEPGVSRTEAFF. The DNA for the CDR3 is TGTGCCAGTGAGCCGGGAGTAAGTCGGACTGAAGCTTTCTTT.

The chain couples TRBV6-2 or TRBV6-3 to TRBJ1-5, with D tentatively TRBD1 (6 bases). Germline values: CDR1 MNHEY, CDR2 SVGEGT. This CDR3 region has 15 residues. The V gene lost 4 bases and the J gene lost 2 bases, with 12 bases spanning the gap. CDR3 DNA: TGTGCCAGCAGTTCCGGACAGACTGGCAATCAGCCCCAGCATTTT. Translated, it gives CASSSGQTGNQPQHF.

This clone was observed a single time. The V call is TRBV6-5, the J call TRBJ1-4, with D possibly TRBD1 on 5 matching bases. From germline, CDR1 is MNHEY and CDR2 SVGAGI. The CDR3 extends over 13 amino acids. V lost 2 bases to trimming and J lost 8 bases, with 9 bases between them. CDR3 nucleotide sequence: TGTGCCAGCAGTTACGTTTCAGGGGAAAAACTGTTTTTT. Translated: CASSYVSGEKLFF.

The chain uses TRBV4-1 and TRBJ1-3; 9 positions agree with TRBD1. CDR3 length: 17 residues. CDR1 and CDR2 from the germline V gene are MGHRA and YSYEKL. Trimming removed 3 bases from V and 3 bases from J; junction bases left unmatched: 9. The chain's CDR3 is CASSQGAQGAVGNTIYF. DNA of the CDR3: TGCGCCAGCAGCCAGGGGGCACAGGGGGCGGTTGGAAACACCATATATTTT.

The V call is TRBV10-3, the J call TRBJ2-7, with 9 positions matching TRBD1. The V and J ends lost 4 bases and 9 bases, in that order; junction bases with no gene match: 7. Germline V gene lookup returns CDR1 ENHRY and CDR2 SYGVKD. The CDR3 extends over 13 amino acids. In DNA form, the CDR3 reads TGTGCCATCAGTGCCGGGACAGGGAGGGGGCAGTACTTC. Translated, it gives CAISAGTGRGQYF.

The V gene is TRBV2, the J gene TRBJ2-5; no firm D call. Germline loops: CDR1 SNHLY, CDR2 FYNNEI. Trimming pared 2 bases from V and 5 bases from J, leaving 12 bases between. This CDR3 region has 14 residues. CDR3 sequence: CASSENPGAETQYF. The CDR3 DNA reads TGTGCCAGCAGTGAAAACCCCGGTGCGGAGACCCAGTACTTC.

CDR3 nucleotides: TGTGCCAGCAGCCTGGATGGGACAGGAACTGAAGCTTTCTTT. Translated, it gives CASSLDGTGTEAFF. J is TRBJ1-1 and V is TRBV5-4; 8 bases are shared with TRBD1. The trim removed 4 bases at V and 5 bases at J, leaving 7 bases unmatched. The CDR3 has 14 residues. CDR1 is SGHNT, CDR2 YYREEE, per germline (reference sequence).

The rearrangement joins TRBV5-1 to TRBJ2-3, with 9 bases aligning to TRBD1. Germline lookup yields CDR1 SGHRS and CDR2 YFSETQ. The J segment lost 5 bases and the V segment lost 5 bases, leaving 6 bases of the junction unmatched. The CDR3 extends over 14 amino acids. The CDR3 sequence: CASSNRGRIDTQYF. As DNA, the CDR3 is TGCGCCAGCAGTAACAGGGGGCGAATAGATACGCAGTATTTT. Together with reference TRBV5-1 and TRBJ2-3, the CDR3 gives the full variable domain: KAGVTQTPRYLIKTRGQQVTLSCSPISGHRSVSWYQQTPGQGLQFLFEYFSETQRNKGNFPGRFSGRQFSNSRSEMNVSTLELGDSALYLCASSNRGRIDTQYFGPGTRLTVL.

This clone was detected only a few times. V and J are TRBV12-5 and TRBJ2-2; TRBD2 agrees at 9 bases. The CDR3 spans 16 residues. J gave up 7 bases and V 6 bases, and 12 bases lay outside the gene matches. From germline, CDR1 is LGHNT and CDR2 FRNRAP. This CDR3 reads CASGAGTSLRNGELFF. The DNA of the CDR3 is TGTGCTAGTGGGGCCGGGACTAGCCTTAGGAACGGGGAGCTGTTTTTT.

The chain has TRBV6-5 and TRBJ1-3; 7 bases align to TRBD1. This CDR3 comprises 16 residues. Looked up from germline, CDR1 is MNHEY and CDR2 is SVGAGI. V was pared by 0 bases and J by 2 bases, with 4 bases of the junction left unmatched. CDR3 sequence: CASSYSTGVAGNTIYF. In DNA, the CDR3 is TGTGCCAGCAGTTACTCTACAGGGGTAGCTGGAAACACCATATATTTT.

This chain joins TRBV28 and TRBJ2-7; TRBD2 is a possible D gene (5 bases). The CDR3 is 15 amino acids. Germline lookup yields CDR1 MDHEN and CDR2 SYDVKM. Between the trimmed V and J ends, which lost 7 bases and 2 bases, there was a span of 18 bases. CDR3 sequence reads: CASTRPGTATYEQYF. In nucleotides, the CDR3 is TGTGCCAGCACTAGACCGGGAACCGCCACCTACGAGCAGTACTTC.

The chain combines TRBV2 with TRBJ2-5; 13 bases are a match to TRBD2. From germline, CDR1 is SNHLY and CDR2 FYNNEI. Trimming took 6 bases from V and 6 from J; bases not matched to a gene: 7. CDR3 size: 15 residues. In DNA, the CDR3 is TGTGCCAGCAGACCGCGGACTAGCGGGGGACAGACCCAGTACTTC. This sequence encodes CASRPRTSGGQTQYF.

The chain joins TRBV2 to TRBJ2-3, with TRBD1 matching 7 bases. Trimming removed 7 bases from V and 2 bases from J; junction bases left unmatched: 9. The CDR3 consists of 15 residues. CDR1 and CDR2 (germline): SNHLY, FYNNEI. The CDR3 DNA is TGTGCCAGCAAAGGGACAGAGGCCATCACAGATACGCAGTATTTT. Its protein is CASKGTEAITDTQYF.

This clone was seen only a few times. The chain carries TRBV30 and TRBJ1-2; D gene ambiguous. From germline, CDR1 is GTSNPN and CDR2 SVGIG (reference sequence). V lost 3 bases and J 7 bases, leaving 18 bases between the germline ends. This CDR3 contains 14 residues. The CDR3 is CAWRAPFGLSGYTF. The DNA for the CDR3 is TGTGCCTGGAGGGCCCCCTTCGGGTTAAGTGGCTACACCTTC.

The rearrangement links TRBV6-5 to TRBJ2-7; TRBD2 might be the D (5 bases). The CDR3 is made up of 11 amino acids. Per the germline V gene, CDR1 is MNHEY and CDR2 is SVGAGI. The ends were cut back, 7 bases at V and 4 bases at J, with 8 bases in the middle. The CDR3 loop is CASTRDYEQYF. The CDR3 nucleotides read TGTGCCAGCACCCGGGATTACGAGCAGTACTTC.

This clone was detected only a few times. The V and J genes are TRBV15 and TRBJ2-5; 7 bases fit TRBD2. There are 14 residues in the CDR3. Germline assignment: CDR1 LNHNV and CDR2 YYDKDF (reference sequence). V lost 5 bases and J lost 1; bases outside the gene matches: 4. The DNA of the CDR3 is TGTGCCACCAGCCCGACTAGCACCCAAGAGACCCAGTACTTC. The encoded protein is CATSPTSTQETQYF.

V and J are TRBV6-1 and TRBJ2-1; D remains unclear. This CDR3 contains 11 residues. Trimming stripped 2 bases from V and 13 bases from J, with 9 bases between. Germline-derived CDR1 and CDR2 are MNHNS and SASEGT. CDR3 coding DNA: TGTGCCAGCAGTGAATTCAGATCCCAGTTCTTC. As protein: CASSEFRSQFF.

J is TRBJ2-3 and V is TRBV5-1, with 8 bases aligning to TRBD1. CDR1 is SGHRS and CDR2 is YFSETQ in the germline V gene. The CDR3 loop spans 15 amino acids. V lost 4 bases and J lost 0; bases outside the gene matches: 4. The CDR3 region has the DNA TGCGCCAGCAGCCCTCAGGGGGCCAGCACAGATACGCAGTATTTT. Translated, it gives CASSPQGASTDTQYF.